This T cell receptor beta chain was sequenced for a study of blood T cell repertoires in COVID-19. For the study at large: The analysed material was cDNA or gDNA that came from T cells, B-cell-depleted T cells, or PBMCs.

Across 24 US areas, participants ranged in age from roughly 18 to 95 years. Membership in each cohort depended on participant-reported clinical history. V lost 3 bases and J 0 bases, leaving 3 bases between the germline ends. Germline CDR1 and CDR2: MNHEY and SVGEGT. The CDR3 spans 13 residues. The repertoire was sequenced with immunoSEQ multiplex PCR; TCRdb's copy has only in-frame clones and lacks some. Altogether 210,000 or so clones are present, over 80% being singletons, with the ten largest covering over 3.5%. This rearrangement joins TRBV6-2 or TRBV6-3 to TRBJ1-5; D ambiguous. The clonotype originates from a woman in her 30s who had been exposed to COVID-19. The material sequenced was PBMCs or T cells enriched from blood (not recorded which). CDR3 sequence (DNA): TGTGCCAGCAGTTATTATAGCAATCAGCCCCAGCATTTT. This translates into CASSYYSNQPQHF.